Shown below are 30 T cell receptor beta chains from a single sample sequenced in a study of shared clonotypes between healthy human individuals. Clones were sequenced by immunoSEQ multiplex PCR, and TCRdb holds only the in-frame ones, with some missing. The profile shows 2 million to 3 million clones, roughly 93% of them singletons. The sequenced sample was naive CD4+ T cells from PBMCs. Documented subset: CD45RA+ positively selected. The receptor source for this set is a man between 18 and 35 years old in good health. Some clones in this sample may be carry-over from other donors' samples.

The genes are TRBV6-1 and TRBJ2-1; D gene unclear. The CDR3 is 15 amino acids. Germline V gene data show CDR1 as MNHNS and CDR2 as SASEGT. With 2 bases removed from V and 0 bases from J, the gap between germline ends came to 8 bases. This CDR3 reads CASSELASSYNEQFF. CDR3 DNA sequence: TGTGCCAGCAGTGAATTGGCGAGCTCCTACAATGAGCAGTTCTTC.

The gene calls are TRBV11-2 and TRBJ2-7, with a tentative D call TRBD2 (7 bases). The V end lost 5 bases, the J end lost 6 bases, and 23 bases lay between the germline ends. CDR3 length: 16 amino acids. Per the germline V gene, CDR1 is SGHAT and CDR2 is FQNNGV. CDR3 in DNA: TGTGCCAGCAGCCCCGGGGTAGGGAGGGAAGGGGGCGAGCAGTACTTC. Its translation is CASSPGVGREGGEQYF. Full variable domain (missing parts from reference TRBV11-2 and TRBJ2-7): EAGVAQSPRYKIIEKRQSVAFWCNPISGHATLYWYQQILGQGPKLLIQFQNNGVVDDSQLPKDRFSAERLKGVDSTLKIQPAKLEDSAVYLCASSPGVGREGGEQYFGPGTRLTVT.

The CDR3 sequence: CASSWDRDNQPQHF. The CDR3 DNA reads as TGTGCCAGCAGCTGGGACAGGGACAATCAGCCCCAGCATTTT. This chain uses TRBV6-5 with TRBJ1-5; 9 bases line up with TRBD1. Germline assignment: CDR1 MNHEY and CDR2 SVGAGI. V lost 6 bases, J lost 3 bases, and 3 bases stayed unmatched. The CDR3 length is 14 residues.

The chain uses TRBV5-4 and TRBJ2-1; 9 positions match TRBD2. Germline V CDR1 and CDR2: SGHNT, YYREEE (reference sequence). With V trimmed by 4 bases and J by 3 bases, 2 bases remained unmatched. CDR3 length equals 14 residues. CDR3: CASSAGGSYNEQFF. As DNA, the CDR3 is TGTGCCAGCAGCGCGGGAGGGAGCTACAATGAGCAGTTCTTC.

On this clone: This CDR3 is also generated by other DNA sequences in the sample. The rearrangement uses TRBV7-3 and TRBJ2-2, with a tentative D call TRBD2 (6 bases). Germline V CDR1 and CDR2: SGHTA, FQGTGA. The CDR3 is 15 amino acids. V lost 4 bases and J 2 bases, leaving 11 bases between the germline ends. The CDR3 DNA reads TGTGCCAGCAGCTCGGGACTCGGAAACACCGGGGAGCTGTTTTTT. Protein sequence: CASSSGLGNTGELFF.

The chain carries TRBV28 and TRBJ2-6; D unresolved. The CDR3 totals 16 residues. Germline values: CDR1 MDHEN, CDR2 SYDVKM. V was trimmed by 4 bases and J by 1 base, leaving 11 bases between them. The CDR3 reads CASSSGVGSGANVLTF. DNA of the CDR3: TGTGCCAGCAGTTCCGGTGTGGGTTCTGGGGCCAACGTCCTGACTTTC. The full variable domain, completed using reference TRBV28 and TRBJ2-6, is DVKVTQSSRYLVKRTGEKVFLECVQDMDHENMFWYRQDPGLGLRLIYFSYDVKMKEKGDIPEGYSVSREKKERFSLILESASTNQTSMYLCASSSGVGSGANVLTFGAGSRLTVL.

CDR3 sequence (DNA): TGCGCCAGCAGCCTAAGACCGGGACAGGGGTCCTATGGCTACACCTTC. It specifies CASSLRPGQGSYGYTF. The chain has TRBV4-3 and TRBJ1-2, with 10 bases aligning to TRBD1. Germline trimming cut 4 bases from V and 4 bases from J; bases unmatched to any gene: 9. The germline CDR1 and CDR2 sequences are LGHNA and YSLEER. The CDR3 extends over 16 amino acids.

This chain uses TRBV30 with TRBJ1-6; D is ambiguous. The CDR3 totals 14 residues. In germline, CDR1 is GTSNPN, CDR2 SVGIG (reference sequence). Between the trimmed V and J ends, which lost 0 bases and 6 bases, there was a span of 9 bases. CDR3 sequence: CAWSVPQINSPLHF. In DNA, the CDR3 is TGTGCCTGGAGTGTACCCCAGATTAATTCACCCCTCCACTTT.

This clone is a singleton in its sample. The CDR3 is CASSQGWSYNEQFF. CDR3 coding DNA: TGCGCCAGCAGCCAAGGGTGGTCATACAATGAGCAGTTCTTC. The V call is TRBV4-3, the J call TRBJ2-1; the D is unclear. Trimming pared 1 base from V and 4 bases from J, leaving 8 bases between. From germline, CDR1 is LGHNA and CDR2 YSLEER. The CDR3 extends over 14 amino acids.

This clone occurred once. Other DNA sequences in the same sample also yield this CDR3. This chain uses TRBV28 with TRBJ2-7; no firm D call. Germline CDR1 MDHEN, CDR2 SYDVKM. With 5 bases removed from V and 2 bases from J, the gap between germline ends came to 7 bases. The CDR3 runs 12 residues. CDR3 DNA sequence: TGTGCCAGCAGTCTCTCCCCCTACGAGCAGTACTTC. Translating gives CASSLSPYEQYF.

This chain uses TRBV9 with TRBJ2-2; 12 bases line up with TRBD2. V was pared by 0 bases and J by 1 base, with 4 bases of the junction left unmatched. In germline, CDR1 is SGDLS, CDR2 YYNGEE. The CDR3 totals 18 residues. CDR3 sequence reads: CASSVASGRARNTGELFF. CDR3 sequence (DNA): TGTGCCAGCAGCGTAGCTAGCGGGAGGGCCCGGAACACCGGGGAGCTGTTTTTT.

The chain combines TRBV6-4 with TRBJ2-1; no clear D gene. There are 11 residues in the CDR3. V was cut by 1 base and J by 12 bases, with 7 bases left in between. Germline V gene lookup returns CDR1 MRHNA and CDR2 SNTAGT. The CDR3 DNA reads TGTGCCAGCAGTGACTTATTGGGGCAGTTCTTC. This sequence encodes CASSDLLGQFF.

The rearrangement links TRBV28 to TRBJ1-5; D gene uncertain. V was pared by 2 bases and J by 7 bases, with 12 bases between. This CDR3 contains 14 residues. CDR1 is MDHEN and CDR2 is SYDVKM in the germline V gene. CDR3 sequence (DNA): TGTGCCAGCAGTTTAACGGGTTTGCGACAGCCCCAGCATTTT. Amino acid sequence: CASSLTGLRQPQHF.

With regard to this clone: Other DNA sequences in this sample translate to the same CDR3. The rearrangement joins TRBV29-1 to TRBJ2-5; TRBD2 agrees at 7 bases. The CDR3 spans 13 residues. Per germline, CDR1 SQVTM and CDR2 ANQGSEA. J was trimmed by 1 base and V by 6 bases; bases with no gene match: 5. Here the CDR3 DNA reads TGCAGCGTAGATAGCGGGCCCCAAGAGACCCAGTACTTC. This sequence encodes CSVDSGPQETQYF.

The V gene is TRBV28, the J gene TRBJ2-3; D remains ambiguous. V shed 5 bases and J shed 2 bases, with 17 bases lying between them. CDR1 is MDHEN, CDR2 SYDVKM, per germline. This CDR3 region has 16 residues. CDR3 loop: CASSPTSPYTTDTQYF. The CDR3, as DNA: TGTGCCAGCAGTCCCACCTCCCCCTATACCACAGATACGCAGTATTTT.

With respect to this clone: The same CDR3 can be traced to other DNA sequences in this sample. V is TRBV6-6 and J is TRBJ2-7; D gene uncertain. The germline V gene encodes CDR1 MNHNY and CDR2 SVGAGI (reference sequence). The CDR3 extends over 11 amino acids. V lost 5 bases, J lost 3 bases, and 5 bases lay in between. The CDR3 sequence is CASSPSYEQYF. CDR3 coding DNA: TGTGCCAGCAGTCCCAGCTACGAGCAGTACTTC.

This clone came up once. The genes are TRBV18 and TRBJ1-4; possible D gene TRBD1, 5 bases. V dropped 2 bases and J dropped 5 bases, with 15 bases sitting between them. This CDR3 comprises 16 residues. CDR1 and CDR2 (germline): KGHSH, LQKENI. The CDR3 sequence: CASSPIGASLNEKLFF. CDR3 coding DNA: TGTGCCAGCTCACCAATCGGGGCCAGTTTGAATGAAAAACTGTTTTTT.

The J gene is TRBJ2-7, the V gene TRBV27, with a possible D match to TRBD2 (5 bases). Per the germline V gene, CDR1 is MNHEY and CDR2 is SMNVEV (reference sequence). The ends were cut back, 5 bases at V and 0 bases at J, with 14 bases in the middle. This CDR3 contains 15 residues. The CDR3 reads CASSPRRAPSYEQYF. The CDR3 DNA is TGTGCCAGCAGTCCCCGGCGGGCGCCCTCCTACGAGCAGTACTTC.

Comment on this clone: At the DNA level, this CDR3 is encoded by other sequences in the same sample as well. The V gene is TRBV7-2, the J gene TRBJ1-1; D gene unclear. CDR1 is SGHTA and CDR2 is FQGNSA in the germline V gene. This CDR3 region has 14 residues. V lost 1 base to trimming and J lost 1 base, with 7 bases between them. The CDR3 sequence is CASSLGRGNTEAFF. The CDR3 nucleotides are TGTGCCAGCAGCTTAGGGCGGGGGAACACTGAAGCTTTCTTT.

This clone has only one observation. The CDR3 is CASSVGTNLETQYF. For the CDR3, the DNA is TGTGCCAGCAGCGTAGGGACCAACCTAGAGACCCAGTACTTC. V gene TRBV9 combines with J gene TRBJ2-5; D is undetermined. CDR1 and CDR2 (germline): SGDLS, YYNGEE. Trimming shortened V by 0 bases and J by 4 bases, and 10 bases separated the two germline ends. There are 14 residues in the CDR3.

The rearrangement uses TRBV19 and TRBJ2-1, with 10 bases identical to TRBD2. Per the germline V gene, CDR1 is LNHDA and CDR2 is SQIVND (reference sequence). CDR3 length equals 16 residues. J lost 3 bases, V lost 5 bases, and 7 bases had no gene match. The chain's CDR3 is CASSPRRTSGYNEQFF. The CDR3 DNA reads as TGTGCCAGTAGTCCCCGTCGGACTAGCGGCTACAATGAGCAGTTCTTC.

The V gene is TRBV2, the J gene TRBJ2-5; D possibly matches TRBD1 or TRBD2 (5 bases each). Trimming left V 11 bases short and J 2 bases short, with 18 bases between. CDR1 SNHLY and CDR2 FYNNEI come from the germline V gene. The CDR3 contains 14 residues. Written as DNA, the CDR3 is TGTGCCGGGACCTCGGATGGGAGTCAAGAGACCCAGTACTTC. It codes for CAGTSDGSQETQYF.

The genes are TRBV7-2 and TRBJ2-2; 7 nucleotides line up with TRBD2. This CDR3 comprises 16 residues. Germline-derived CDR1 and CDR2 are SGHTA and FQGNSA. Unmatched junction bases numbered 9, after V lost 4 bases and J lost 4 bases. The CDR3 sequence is CASSSFSGIGTGELFF. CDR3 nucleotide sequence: TGTGCCAGCAGCTCCTTCAGCGGGATCGGCACCGGGGAGCTGTTTTTT. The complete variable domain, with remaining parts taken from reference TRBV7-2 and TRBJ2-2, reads GAGVSQSPSNKVTEKGKDVELRCDPISGHTALYWYRQSLGQGLEFLIYFQGNSAPDKSGLPSDRFSAERTGGSVSTLTIQRTQQEDSAVYLCASSSFSGIGTGELFFGEGSRLTVL.

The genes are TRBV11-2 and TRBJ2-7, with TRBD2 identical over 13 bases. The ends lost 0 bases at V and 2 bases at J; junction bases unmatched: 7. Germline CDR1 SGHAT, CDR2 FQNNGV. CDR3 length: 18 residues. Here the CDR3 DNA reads TGTGCCAGCAGCTTAGATGCATCAGGACTAGCGGGGGCCTACGAGCAGTACTTC. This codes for CASSLDASGLAGAYEQYF.

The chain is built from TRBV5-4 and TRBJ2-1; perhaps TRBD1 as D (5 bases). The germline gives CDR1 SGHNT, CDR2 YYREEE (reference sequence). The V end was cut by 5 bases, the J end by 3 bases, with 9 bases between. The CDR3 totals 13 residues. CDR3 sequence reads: CASRLDSYNEQFF. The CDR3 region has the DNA TGTGCCAGCAGACTCGACAGCTACAATGAGCAGTTCTTC.

The CDR3 loop is CASSRVPGQGPGETQYF. The CDR3 bases are TGCGCCAGCAGCCGCGTCCCGGGACAGGGCCCAGGAGAGACCCAGTACTTC. The chain joins TRBV5-1 to TRBJ2-5; 9 positions agree with TRBD1. Looked up from germline, CDR1 is SGHRS and CDR2 is YFSETQ. The CDR3 contains 17 residues. The V and J ends lost 4 bases and 4 bases, in that order; junction bases with no gene match: 14.

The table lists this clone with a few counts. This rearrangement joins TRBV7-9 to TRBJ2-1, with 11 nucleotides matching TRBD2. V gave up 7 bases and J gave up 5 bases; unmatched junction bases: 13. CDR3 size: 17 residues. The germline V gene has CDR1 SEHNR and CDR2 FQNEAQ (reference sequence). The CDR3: CASTPSQTSGVNNEQFF. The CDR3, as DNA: TGTGCCAGCACTCCATCCCAGACTAGCGGGGTCAACAATGAGCAGTTCTTC.

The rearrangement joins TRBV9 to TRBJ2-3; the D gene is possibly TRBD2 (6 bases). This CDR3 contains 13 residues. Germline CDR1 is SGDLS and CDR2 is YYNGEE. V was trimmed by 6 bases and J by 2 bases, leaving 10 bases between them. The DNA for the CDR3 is TGTGCCAGCACCCGGGGGACCACAGATACGCAGTATTTT. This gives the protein CASTRGTTDTQYF. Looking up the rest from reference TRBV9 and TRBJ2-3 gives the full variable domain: DSGVTQTPKHLITATGQRVTLRCSPRSGDLSVYWYQQSLDQGLQFLIQYYNGEERAKGNILERFSAQQFPDLHSELNLSSLELGDSALYFCASTRGTTDTQYFGPGTRLTVL.

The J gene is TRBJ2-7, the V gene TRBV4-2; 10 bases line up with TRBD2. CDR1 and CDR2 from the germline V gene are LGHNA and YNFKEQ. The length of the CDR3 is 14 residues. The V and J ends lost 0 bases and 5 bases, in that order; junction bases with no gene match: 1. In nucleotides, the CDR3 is TGTGCCAGCAGCCAAGAGGGGACTAGCGACGAGCAGTACTTC. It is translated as CASSQEGTSDEQYF.

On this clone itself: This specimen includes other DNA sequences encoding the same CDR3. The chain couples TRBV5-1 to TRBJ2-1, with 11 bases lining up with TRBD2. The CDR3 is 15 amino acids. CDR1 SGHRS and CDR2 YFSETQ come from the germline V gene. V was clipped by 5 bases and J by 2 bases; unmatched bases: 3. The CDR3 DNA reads TGCGCCAGCAGTCCTAGCGGGAGGACCTACAATGAGCAGTTCTTC. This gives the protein CASSPSGRTYNEQFF.